Sequencing of this T cell receptor (beta chain) was carried out in a study of shared clonotypes between healthy human individuals. Study-wide results and caveats: Only blood was sampled, and tissue TCR repertoires likely differ from blood ones. Generation probability values for non-shared clonotypes were lower than those for clonotypes shared by all four donors.

A note on this clone: Its antigen is unknown.

In the authors' methods: With immunoSEQ giving junction-only sequences and no quality scores, filtering differed. Generated by immunoSEQ multiplex PCR, the TCRdb table keeps only in-frame clones and is missing some. The DNA was the basis for D and trimming; V, J and clone size are from that table. Among roughly 2.2 million clones, 93% were seen once, and the ten largest hold 0.39%. This TCR derives from a man between 18 and 35 years old in good health. Some clones in this sample may be carry-over from other donors' samples. The sequencing sample was made of naive CD4+ T cells from PBMCs. Subset reported: CD45RA+ positively selected.

The CDR3 loop reads CASSPSGPYEQYF. In DNA form, the CDR3 reads TGTGCCAGCAGCCCTAGCGGGCCCTACGAGCAGTACTTC. V gene TRBV6-5 combines with J gene TRBJ2-7, with 8 bases that match TRBD2. Looked up from germline, CDR1 is MNHEY and CDR2 is SVGAGI. CDR3 length: 13 amino acids. Unmatched junction bases numbered 3, after V lost 6 bases and J lost 2 bases.